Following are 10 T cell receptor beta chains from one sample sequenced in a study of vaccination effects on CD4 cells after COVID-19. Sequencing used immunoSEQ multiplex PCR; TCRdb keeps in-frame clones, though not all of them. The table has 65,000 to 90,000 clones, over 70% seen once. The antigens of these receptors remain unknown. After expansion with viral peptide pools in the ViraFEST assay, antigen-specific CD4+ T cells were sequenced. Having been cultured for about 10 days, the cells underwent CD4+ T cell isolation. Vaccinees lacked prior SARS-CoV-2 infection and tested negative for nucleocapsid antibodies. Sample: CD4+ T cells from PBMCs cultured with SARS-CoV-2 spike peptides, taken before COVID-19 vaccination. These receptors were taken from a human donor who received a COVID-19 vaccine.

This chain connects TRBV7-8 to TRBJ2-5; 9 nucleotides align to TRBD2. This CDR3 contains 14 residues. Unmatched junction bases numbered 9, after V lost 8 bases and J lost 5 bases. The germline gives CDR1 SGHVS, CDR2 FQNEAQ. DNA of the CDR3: TGTGCCAGCTCGGTTGCGGGGGGGCGGGAGACCCAGTACTTC. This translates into CASSVAGGRETQYF.

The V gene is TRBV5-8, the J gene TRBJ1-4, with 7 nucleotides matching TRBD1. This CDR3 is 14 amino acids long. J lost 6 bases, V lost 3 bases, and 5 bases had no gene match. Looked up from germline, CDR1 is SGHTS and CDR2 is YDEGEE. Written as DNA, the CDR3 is TGTGCCAGCAGCTCGGGACAGAGGGATGAAAAACTGTTTTTT. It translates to CASSSGQRDEKLFF. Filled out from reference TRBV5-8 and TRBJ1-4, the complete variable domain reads EAGVTQSPTHLIKTRGQQATLRCSPISGHTSVYWYQQALGLGLQFLLWYDEGEERNRGNFPPRFSGRQFPNYSSELNVNALELEDSALYLCASSSGQRDEKLFFGSGTQLSVL.

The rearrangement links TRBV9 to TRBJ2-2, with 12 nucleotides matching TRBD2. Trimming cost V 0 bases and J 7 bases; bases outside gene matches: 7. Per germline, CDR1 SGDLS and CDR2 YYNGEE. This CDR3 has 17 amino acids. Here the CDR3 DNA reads TGTGCCAGCAGCGTAGAGGCTAGCGGGGGGGCCTACGGGGAGCTGTTTTTT. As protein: CASSVEASGGAYGELFF.

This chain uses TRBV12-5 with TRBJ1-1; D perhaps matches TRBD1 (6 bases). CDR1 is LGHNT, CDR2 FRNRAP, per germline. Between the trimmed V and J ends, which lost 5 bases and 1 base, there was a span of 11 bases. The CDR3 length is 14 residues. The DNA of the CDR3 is TGTGCTAGTGGTCCACCGGGACAGAACACTGAAGCTTTCTTT. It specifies CASGPPGQNTEAFF.

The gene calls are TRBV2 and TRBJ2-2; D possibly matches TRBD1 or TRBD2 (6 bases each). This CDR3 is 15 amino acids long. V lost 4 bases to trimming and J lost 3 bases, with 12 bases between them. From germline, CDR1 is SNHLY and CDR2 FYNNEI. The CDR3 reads CASSGGARDTGELFF. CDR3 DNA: TGTGCCAGCAGTGGGGGGGCACGGGACACCGGGGAGCTGTTTTTT.

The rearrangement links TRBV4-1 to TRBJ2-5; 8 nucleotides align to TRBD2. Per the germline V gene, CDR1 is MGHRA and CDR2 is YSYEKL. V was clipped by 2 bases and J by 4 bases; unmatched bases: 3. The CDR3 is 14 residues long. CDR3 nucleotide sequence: TGCGCCAGCAGCCAATGGCGGGGGGTAGAGACCCAGTACTTC. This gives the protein CASSQWRGVETQYF.

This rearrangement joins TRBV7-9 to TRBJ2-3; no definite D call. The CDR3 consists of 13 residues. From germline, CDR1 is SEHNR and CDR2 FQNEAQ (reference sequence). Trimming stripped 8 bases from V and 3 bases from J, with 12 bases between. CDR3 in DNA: TGTGCCAGCGCTCGGAGTGGGACAGATACGCAGTATTTT. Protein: CASARSGTDTQYF.

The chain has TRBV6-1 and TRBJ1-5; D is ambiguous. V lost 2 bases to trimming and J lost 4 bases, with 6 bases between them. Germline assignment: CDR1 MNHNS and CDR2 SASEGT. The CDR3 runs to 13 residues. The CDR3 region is CASSEIGNQPQHF. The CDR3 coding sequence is TGTGCCAGCAGTGAAATAGGTAATCAGCCCCAGCATTTT.

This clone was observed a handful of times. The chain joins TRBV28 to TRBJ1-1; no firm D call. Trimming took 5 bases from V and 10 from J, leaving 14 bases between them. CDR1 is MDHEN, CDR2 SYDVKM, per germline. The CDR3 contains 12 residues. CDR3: CASSPGTQAAFF. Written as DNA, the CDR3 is TGTGCCAGCAGTCCCGGTACCCAGGCAGCTTTCTTT.

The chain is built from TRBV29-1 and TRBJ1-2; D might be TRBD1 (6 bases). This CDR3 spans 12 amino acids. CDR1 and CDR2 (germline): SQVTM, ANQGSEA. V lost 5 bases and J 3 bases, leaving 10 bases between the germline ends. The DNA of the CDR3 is TGCAGCGTTCGTAGACAGGACTATGGCTACACCTTC. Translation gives CSVRRQDYGYTF.